The 19 T cell receptor beta chains given below trace back to one sample, sequenced in a study of blood T cell repertoires in COVID-19 (dated by TCRdb to between 2020 and 2021). Libraries were made using the immunoSEQ multiplex PCR assay. The source is immuneACCESS, and TCRdb retained only in-frame sequences with V and J called. Part of the clones is not carried over; for the studies checked, unresolved V genes explain less than half of this, and the remainder is unexplained. In this sample the table shows around 300,000 clones, approximately 91% of which occur a single time. The leading ten clones occupy 0.94% of the sample. Sequenced material: peripheral blood. The receptors stem from a woman in her 40s who had recovered from COVID-19.

The chain has TRBV2 and TRBJ2-2; TRBD2 agrees at 9 bases. The CDR3 totals 16 residues. CDR1 SNHLY and CDR2 FYNNEI come from the germline V gene. V gave up 2 bases and J gave up 5 bases; unmatched junction bases: 6. The CDR3 DNA sequence: TGTGCCAGCAGTGAATATAGCGGGAGTGTGACCGGGGAGCTGTTTTTT. Translation: CASSEYSGSVTGELFF.

The chain joins TRBV28 to TRBJ2-7, with no clear D. CDR1 and CDR2 (germline): MDHEN, SYDVKM. This CDR3 has 13 amino acids. Trimming cost V 6 bases and J 2 bases, with 11 bases left between them. The CDR3 coding sequence is TGTGCCAGCAGCGAGGCTCCAACCTACGAGCAGTACTTC. Translated, it gives CASSEAPTYEQYF.

The chain joins TRBV10-2 to TRBJ1-1, with 8 bases fitting TRBD1. Trimming cost V 3 bases and J 0 bases; bases outside gene matches: 6. The CDR3 totals 16 residues. Per the germline V gene, CDR1 is WSHSY and CDR2 is SAAADI. The CDR3 reads CASSEWQGAMNTEAFF. The CDR3 DNA follows: TGCGCCAGCAGTGAATGGCAGGGGGCGATGAACACTGAAGCTTTCTTT.

The chain has TRBV30 and TRBJ1-5; 9 bases are a match to TRBD1. This CDR3 contains 16 residues. V lost 3 bases and J lost 3; bases outside the gene matches: 9. CDR1 and CDR2 (germline): GTSNPN, SVGIG (reference sequence). CDR3 nucleotides: TGTGCCTGGAGCATAAGGACAGGGGCAATCAATCAGCCCCAGCATTTT. This translates into CAWSIRTGAINQPQHF.

The rearrangement links TRBV7-8 to TRBJ1-2; TRBD1 aligns across 9 bases. There are 17 residues in the CDR3. Germline CDR1 is SGHVS and CDR2 is FQNEAQ. Germline trimming cut 1 base from V and 7 bases from J; bases unmatched to any gene: 13. CDR3 DNA: TGTGCCAGCAGCTTAGACCCGGGACAGGGCGATTTAGGTGGCTACACCTTC. Protein product: CASSLDPGQGDLGGYTF.

The V and J genes are TRBV19 and TRBJ2-2; the D gene is possibly TRBD1 (5 bases). The V end was cut by 3 bases, the J end by 0 bases, with 8 bases between. CDR3 length: 15 residues. Germline-derived CDR1 and CDR2 are LNHDA and SQIVND (reference sequence). CDR3 bases: TGTGCCAGTAGTATTGCGACAGCGAACACCGGGGAGCTGTTTTTT. Protein product: CASSIATANTGELFF.

The chain couples TRBV7-3 to TRBJ2-3, with 7 bases aligning to TRBD2. V lost 5 bases and J lost 4; bases outside the gene matches: 12. CDR1 and CDR2 (germline): SGHTA, FQGTGA. This CDR3 is built from 16 residues. CDR3 loop: CASSPDPSGTPDTQYF. The DNA of the CDR3 is TGTGCCAGCAGCCCGGACCCCAGCGGGACCCCAGATACGCAGTATTTT.

The V and J genes are TRBV9 and TRBJ2-1; 9 nucleotides match TRBD2. Germline V CDR1 and CDR2: SGDLS, YYNGEE. CDR3 size: 17 residues. V was clipped by 0 bases and J by 4 bases; unmatched bases: 8. CDR3 nucleotides: TGTGCCAGCAGCGTAGTGGGCGGGAGGGCGGCATACAATGAGCAGTTCTTC. It specifies CASSVVGGRAAYNEQFF.

In this sample, this clone turned up once. The chain links TRBV7-6 to TRBJ2-7; TRBD1 aligns across 7 bases. V was pared by 5 bases and J by 2 bases, with 12 bases of the junction left unmatched. The CDR3 covers 16 residues. The V gene's germline CDR1 is SGHVS and CDR2 FNYEAQ. In DNA form, the CDR3 reads TGTGCCAGCAGCCCCCGAGGGGGCCCGTCGCCCTACGAGCAGTACTTC. It translates to CASSPRGGPSPYEQYF.

V gene TRBV19 combines with J gene TRBJ2-2, with 7 bases that match TRBD1. This CDR3 has 13 residues. Germline V gives CDR1 LNHDA, CDR2 SQIVND (reference sequence). V trimming: 9 bases; J trimming: 5 bases; junction bases outside the gene matches: 6. DNA of the CDR3: TGTGCCAGCCGACAGGGTCGTACCGGGGAGCTGTTTTTT. It encodes CASRQGRTGELFF.

The rearrangement uses TRBV3-1 (or the pseudogene TRBV3-2) and TRBJ1-2, with D possibly matching TRBD1 (6 bases). The CDR3 contains 13 residues. Per the germline V gene, CDR1 is LGHDT and CDR2 is YNNKEL (reference sequence). Between the trimmed V and J ends, which lost 4 bases and 2 bases, there was a span of 8 bases. The CDR3, as DNA: TGTGCCAGCAGCCCAGGGGTGAACTATGGCTACACCTTC. It codes for CASSPGVNYGYTF.

This clone was counted only a few times. This sequence joins TRBV9 and TRBJ1-2; the D gene is possibly TRBD1 (5 bases). Germline loops: CDR1 SGDLS, CDR2 YYNGEE. The CDR3 spans 13 residues. Trimming cost V 5 bases and J 3 bases, with 11 bases left between them. The CDR3 DNA sequence: TGTGCCAGCAGGTCAGGGTTAGACTATGGCTACACCTTC. This translates into CASRSGLDYGYTF.

As for this clone: The junction differs from germline at one of its ends, possibly a read error. This chain joins TRBV29-1 and TRBJ2-3; TRBD1 matches at 10 bases. The CDR3 has 14 amino acids. Germline V gene lookup returns CDR1 SQVTM and CDR2 ANQGSEA. CDR3 DNA sequence: TGCAGCGGCGTGACGACAGGGGGCACATATACGCAGTATTTT. This gives the protein CSGVTTGGTYTQYF.

This clone has just one count. J is TRBJ1-1 and V is TRBV5-1; D is uncertain. Germline V gene lookup returns CDR1 SGHRS and CDR2 YFSETQ. The CDR3 loop spans 12 amino acids. V lost 5 bases, J lost 4 bases, and 9 bases lay in between. The CDR3 coding sequence is TGCGCCAGCAGTTACGGTGGCACTGAAGCTTTCTTT. It translates to CASSYGGTEAFF.

This clone was detected a few times. This chain links TRBV6-5 with TRBJ1-2, with D hard to call. The ends were cut back, 8 bases at V and 1 base at J, with 5 bases in the middle. The CDR3 totals 11 residues. Germline V gene lookup returns CDR1 MNHEY and CDR2 SVGAGI. CDR3 sequence: CASYGNYGYTF. The CDR3 DNA reads TGTGCCAGCTACGGTAACTATGGCTACACCTTC.

About this clone itself: The sample holds other DNA sequences that translate to the same CDR3. The rearrangement links TRBV3-1 (or the pseudogene TRBV3-2) to TRBJ2-7, with 10 bases matching TRBD2. The junction had 6 bases not matched to a gene; V was cut back by 1 base and J by 3 bases. The CDR3 runs to 16 residues. Germline values: CDR1 LGHDT, CDR2 YNNKEL (reference sequence). The CDR3 nucleotides read TGTGCCAGCAGCCAAGGCGGGCTAGCGGGGGTCTACGAGCAGTACTTC. It codes for CASSQGGLAGVYEQYF.

The rearrangement joins TRBV3-1 (or the pseudogene TRBV3-2) to TRBJ1-5, with D uncertain. CDR1 is LGHDT, CDR2 YNNKEL, per germline (reference sequence). Trimming left V 0 bases short and J 4 bases short, with 10 bases between. This CDR3 region has 15 residues. CDR3 coding DNA: TGTGCCAGCAGCCAAGACTGGACGGGGAATCAGCCCCAGCATTTT. It translates to CASSQDWTGNQPQHF.

The rearrangement joins TRBV7-9 to TRBJ2-3; 9 nucleotides match TRBD1. With 5 bases clipped from V and 14 bases from J, the junction kept 14 bases outside the gene matches. This CDR3 is built from 14 residues. CDR1 and CDR2 from the germline V gene are SEHNR and FQNEAQ (reference sequence). The CDR3 here is CASSPSPPDRGGYF. CDR3 nucleotides: TGTGCCAGCAGCCCAAGTCCCCCGGACAGGGGAGGGTATTTT.

The chain carries TRBV6-1 and TRBJ2-3; TRBD2 might be the D (6 bases). Looked up from germline, CDR1 is MNHNS and CDR2 is SASEGT. There are 18 residues in the CDR3. Trimming took 3 bases from V and 1 from J, leaving 20 bases between them. CDR3 DNA sequence: TGTGCCAGCAGTGAGCGAGGGCGGCTGGGGGGAGGCACAGATACGCAGTATTTT. It codes for CASSERGRLGGGTDTQYF.